The clone carrying this T cell receptor beta chain occurred a few times. Trimming pared 5 bases from V and 6 bases from J, leaving 18 bases between. The CDR3 is 15 amino acids. CDR1 and CDR2 from the germline V gene are SGHVS and FNYEAQ. TCRdb re-called the RT-PCR reads with MiXCR, one entry per CDR3 protein. The table has about 680,000 distinct CDR3 sequences, 14% seen once; the top ten hold roughly 3.6%. The specimen sequenced was memory CD4+ T cells from blood. The chain links TRBV7-6 to TRBJ2-3; weak D call: TRBD2 (6 bases). The source of this sequence is a female donor in good health, serving as a healthy control. DNA for the CDR3: TGTGCCAGCAGCCCGGACGGAGGGCCAGGGGATACGCAGTATTTT. The encoded protein is CASSPDGGPGDTQYF.